This TCR beta chain was sequenced in a study of T cells in localized non-small cell lung cancer. General study points: In adjacent lung appeared a median around 56 of the top 100 tumor clones. Uninvolved adjacent lung had more T cell clonality than any other tissue, topping tumor. As only one tumor region underwent sequencing, heterogeneity remains possible.

V shed 4 bases, J shed 4 bases, and the junction held 6 bases outside the gene matches. CDR1 MNHEY and CDR2 SMNVEV come from the germline V gene (reference sequence). The CDR3 sequence is 15 residues long. This table comes from immunoSEQ multiplex PCR, and its TCRdb copy is limited to in-frame clones, with some not included. The sample lists about 1,000 clones, approximately 23% occurring once. In the case of this clone: Its antigen is as yet unknown.

The chain is built from TRBV27 and TRBJ2-2, with 7 bases lining up with TRBD2. This receptor was identified in a male donor at least 60 years old with stage II squamous cell lung carcinoma. The sequences come from normal lung tissue next to the tumor, collected before any cancer treatment. The CDR3 nucleotides read TGTGCCAGCAGTTCCTGGGGGAGGGGCACCGGGGAGCTGTTTTTT. Amino acids: CASSSWGRGTGELFF.